This T cell receptor beta chain was sequenced during a study of CD8+ T cells in alopecia areata. About the study: For the treated group, dosing was oral tofacitinib at 5 to 10 mg twice daily. Study outcomes and limitations: Tofacitinib significantly lowered scalp clonality and expanded CD8+ clones among the top 100.

CDR1 MNHEY and CDR2 SVGAGI come from the germline V gene. The CDR3 spans 15 residues. V shed 4 bases and J shed 0 bases, with 12 bases lying between them. The treatment is: oral pan-JAK inhibitor, 5-10 mg twice daily. Reverse transcribed after extraction, RNA yielded cDNA as the sequencing template. Measured with immunoSEQ multiplex PCR; TCRdb has only the in-frame clones, and not every one. The sample shows 270,000 or so clones, roughly 60% of them seen only once. This clone was detected only once. Antigen: not known. This sequence was found in a human donor with alopecia areata. The specimen comprised CD4+ T cells sorted from blood, sampled at week 24, from a patient treated with tofacitinib. This rearrangement joins TRBV6-5 to TRBJ1-2; D gene uncertain. The CDR3 DNA sequence: TGTGCCAGCAGTTCCCCCCACGGAGCTAACTATGGCTACACCTTC. This gives the protein CASSSPHGANYGYTF.